These 4 T cell receptor beta chains were all obtained from the same sample, sequenced in a study of neurological immune-mediated disorders. Noted time point: technical triplicate 3. TCRdb reprocessed the 5' RACE reads via MiXCR and lists one record per CDR3 protein. The table shows some 48,000 distinct CDR3 sequences, with about 22% occurring only once. The sample taken for sequencing was PBMCs. All receptors come from a man aged 55 to 70 with HTLV-1-associated myelopathy (HAM/TSP).

V usage is TRBV12-3 or TRBV12-4 and J usage is TRBJ2-1; D gene uncertain. V was trimmed by 1 base and J by 12 bases, leaving 19 bases between them. This CDR3 is 15 amino acids long. Here the CDR3 DNA reads TGTGCCAGCAGTTTAGGGGCTAGTGGGTTTCTAGTGCAGTTCTTC. It translates to CASSLGASGFLVQFF.

This clonotype was counted at least ten times. The chain employs TRBV5-1 and TRBJ1-4; no firm D call. V was clipped by 5 bases and J by 4 bases, with 3 bases between them. The CDR3 loop spans 11 amino acids. Germline V gene lookup returns CDR1 SGHRS and CDR2 YFSETQ. The CDR3 loop is CASRLNEKLFF. The CDR3 DNA follows: TGCGCCAGCAGACTTAATGAAAAACTGTTTTTT.

The table lists this clonotype with many counts. The chain has TRBV9 and TRBJ1-1; 9 nucleotides match TRBD1. V was clipped by 3 bases and J by 1 base; unmatched bases: 1. CDR1 and CDR2 (germline): SGDLS, YYNGEE. The CDR3 contains 14 residues. The CDR3 loop reads CASSAQGANTEAFF. The CDR3 region has the DNA TGTGCCAGCAGCGCACAGGGGGCGAACACTGAAGCTTTCTTT. Based on the CDR3 plus reference TRBV9 and TRBJ1-1, the full variable domain is DSGVTQTPKHLITATGQRVTLRCSPRSGDLSVYWYQQSLDQGLQFLIQYYNGEERAKGNILERFSAQQFPDLHSELNLSSLELGDSALYFCASSAQGANTEAFFGQGTRLTVV.

This clonotype occurred many times. The J gene is TRBJ2-5, the V gene TRBV27; D is uncertain. Between the trimmed V and J ends, which lost 2 bases and 4 bases, there was a span of 11 bases. Germline CDR1 MNHEY, CDR2 SMNVEV (reference sequence). The CDR3 runs to 14 residues. Written as DNA, the CDR3 is TGTGCCAGCAGTTTAAGTGGCTGGGGAGAGACCCAGTACTTC. It translates to CASSLSGWGETQYF.